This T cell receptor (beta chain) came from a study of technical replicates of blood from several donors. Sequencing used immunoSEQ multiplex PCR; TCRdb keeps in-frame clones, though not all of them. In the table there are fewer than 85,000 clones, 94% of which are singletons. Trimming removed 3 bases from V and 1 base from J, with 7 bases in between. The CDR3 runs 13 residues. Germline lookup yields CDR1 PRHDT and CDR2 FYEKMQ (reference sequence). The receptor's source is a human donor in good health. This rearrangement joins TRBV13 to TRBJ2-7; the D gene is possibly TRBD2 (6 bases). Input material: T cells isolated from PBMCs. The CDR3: CASSFLASYEQYF. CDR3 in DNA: TGTGCCAGCAGCTTTCTAGCGTCCTACGAGCAGTACTTC.